What follows are 21 T cell receptor beta chains derived from one specimen sequenced in a study of T cell responses to AZD1222 COVID-19 vaccine. Clones were sequenced by immunoSEQ multiplex PCR, and TCRdb holds only the in-frame ones, with some missing. The sample has 200,000 or so clones; 93% are singletons. The specimen comprised peripheral blood, sampled 28 days after the second AZD1222 dose. The receptors shown here come from an adult who received the AZD1222 COVID-19 vaccine.

The gene calls are TRBV4-2 and TRBJ1-5; D ambiguous. From germline, CDR1 is LGHNA and CDR2 YNFKEQ. Trimming pared 1 base from V and 0 bases from J, leaving 10 bases between. The CDR3 covers 16 residues. The CDR3 is CASSQVVADSNQPQHF. The CDR3 DNA is TGTGCCAGCAGCCAAGTTGTGGCAGATAGCAATCAGCCCCAGCATTTT.

CDR3 DNA: TGTGCCAGCAGTGAACAGGGAAGCACAGATACGCAGTATTTT. Encoded protein: CASSEQGSTDTQYF. The J gene is TRBJ2-3, the V gene TRBV2; a possible D gene is TRBD1 (5 bases). Trimming stripped 2 bases from V and 0 bases from J, with 6 bases between. Germline V CDR1 and CDR2: SNHLY, FYNNEI. This CDR3 has 14 residues.

The chain combines TRBV7-9 with TRBJ1-2; no firm D call. From germline, CDR1 is SEHNR and CDR2 FQNEAQ (reference sequence). The CDR3 runs 13 residues. V lost 6 bases to trimming and J lost 2 bases, with 10 bases between them. DNA for the CDR3: TGTGCCAGCAGAGCGGGTGGGAACTATGGCTACACCTTC. This gives the protein CASRAGGNYGYTF.

The V call is TRBV27, the J call TRBJ1-5; the match to TRBD1 covers 7 bases. This CDR3 has 15 residues. V dropped 2 bases and J dropped 1; count of bases not matched to a gene: 2. Germline values: CDR1 MNHEY, CDR2 SMNVEV (reference sequence). The chain's CDR3 is CASSLKTGSNQPQHF. As DNA, the CDR3 is TGTGCCAGCAGTTTAAAGACAGGGAGCAATCAGCCCCAGCATTTT.

The chain employs TRBV6-2 or TRBV6-3 and TRBJ2-7; 10 bases agree with TRBD2. CDR3 length: 14 residues. Trimming removed 4 bases from V and 3 bases from J; junction bases left unmatched: 3. In germline, CDR1 is MNHEY, CDR2 SVGEGT. CDR3 sequence: CASSWTSGYYEQYF. The CDR3 DNA reads TGTGCCAGCAGTTGGACTAGCGGTTACTACGAGCAGTACTTC.

The gene calls are TRBV27 and TRBJ1-4; TRBD1 might be the D (5 bases). Germline CDR1 reads MNHEY; CDR2 reads SMNVEV (reference sequence). This CDR3 contains 13 residues. V lost 11 bases to trimming and J lost 5 bases, with 15 bases between them. In nucleotides, the CDR3 is TGTGCCTCGAGAGTCCAGGGAAATGAAAAACTGTTTTTT. It encodes CASRVQGNEKLFF.

V gene TRBV15 combines with J gene TRBJ1-3; 7 bases agree with TRBD1. This CDR3 is 15 amino acids long. Per germline, CDR1 LNHNV and CDR2 YYDKDF (reference sequence). The ends lost 5 bases at V and 0 bases at J; junction bases unmatched: 4. As DNA, the CDR3 is TGTGCCACCAGCCGGACAGGCATCTCTGGAAACACCATATATTTT. Its translation is CATSRTGISGNTIYF.

The V gene is TRBV7-2, the J gene TRBJ2-7; 11 bases match TRBD1. V gave up 5 bases and J gave up 0 bases; unmatched junction bases: 3. Germline values: CDR1 SGHTA, CDR2 FQGNSA. CDR3 length: 15 amino acids. In DNA, the CDR3 is TGTGCCAGCAGCGCCGGACAGGGGGCCTCCTACGAGCAGTACTTC. Its translation is CASSAGQGASYEQYF.

The rearrangement joins TRBV7-9 to TRBJ2-2; 7 nucleotides agree with TRBD1. The V and J ends lost 7 bases and 1 base, in that order; junction bases with no gene match: 6. The CDR3 extends over 15 amino acids. From germline, CDR1 is SEHNR and CDR2 FQNEAQ (reference sequence). The CDR3 DNA follows: TGTGCCAGCAACAGGGGCATGGGGAACACCGGGGAGCTGTTTTTT. Protein sequence: CASNRGMGNTGELFF.

The V and J genes are TRBV7-3 and TRBJ2-1; 7 nucleotides align to TRBD1. The V segment lost 5 bases and the J segment 7 bases; nucleotides outside the gene matches: 11. CDR1 SGHTA and CDR2 FQGTGA come from the germline V gene. The CDR3 spans 15 residues. The CDR3 DNA reads TGTGCCAGCAGCCAATTAGGGGGCCCCAATAATGAGCAGTTCTTC. Encoded protein: CASSQLGGPNNEQFF. The full variable domain, completed using reference TRBV7-3 and TRBJ2-1, is GAGVSQTPSNKVTEKGKYVELRCDPISGHTALYWYRQSLGQGPEFLIYFQGTGAADDSGLPNDRFFAVRPEGSVSTLKIQRTERGDSAVYLCASSQLGGPNNEQFFGPGTRLTVL.

The J gene is TRBJ2-3, the V gene TRBV10-3; 7 bases fit TRBD2. This CDR3 contains 14 residues. With 11 bases clipped from V and 11 bases from J, the junction kept 19 bases outside the gene matches. Germline CDR1 and CDR2: ENHRY and SYGVKD. CDR3 protein: CAVSGTTNTGGQYF. The CDR3 DNA reads as TGTGCCGTCTCAGGGACTACCAACACGGGGGGGCAGTATTTT.

V usage is TRBV18 and J usage is TRBJ1-4, with TRBD1 identical over 8 bases. Germline V gives CDR1 KGHSH, CDR2 LQKENI. With 4 bases clipped from V and 5 bases from J, the junction kept 3 bases outside the gene matches. The CDR3 covers 14 residues. The chain's CDR3 is CASSLDRGNEKLFF. The DNA of the CDR3 is TGTGCCAGCTCACTCGACAGGGGAAATGAAAAACTGTTTTTT.

This chain connects TRBV19 to TRBJ1-6, with 7 bases lining up with TRBD1. From germline, CDR1 is LNHDA and CDR2 SQIVND (reference sequence). With 7 bases clipped from V and 7 bases from J, the junction kept 10 bases outside the gene matches. This CDR3 is built from 15 residues. CDR3 sequence: CASTLSGQDNSPLHF. The CDR3 coding sequence is TGTGCCAGTACCCTTTCTGGACAGGACAATTCACCCCTCCACTTT.

With respect to this clone: At one end, the junction sequence differs from germline, possibly due to a read error. The chain couples TRBV4-1 to TRBJ2-3; D perhaps matches TRBD1 (6 bases). The CDR3 loop spans 17 amino acids. CDR1 is MGHRA, CDR2 YSYEKL, per germline. The CDR3 loop is CASSQPPGSNREDTQYF. CDR3 in DNA: TGCGCCAGCAGCCAACCTCCCGGCTCCAACAGGGAAGATACTCAGTATTTT.

This chain uses TRBV7-2 with TRBJ1-5, with D perhaps matching TRBD1 (6 bases). The germline V and J ends were trimmed by 5 bases and 6 bases, with 11 bases remaining between them. Germline V CDR1 and CDR2: SGHTA, FQGNSA. This CDR3 is 13 amino acids long. CDR3 amino acids: CASSVNRAQPQHF. The CDR3 nucleotides are TGTGCCAGCAGCGTGAACAGGGCTCAGCCCCAGCATTTT.

The CDR3 reads CASSTQYEQYF. In DNA form, the CDR3 reads TGTGCCAGCAGTACTCAGTACGAGCAGTACTTC. This chain uses TRBV28 with TRBJ2-7, with D unresolved. The V gene lost 5 bases and the J gene lost 4 bases, with 6 bases spanning the gap. The CDR3 spans 11 residues. CDR1 and CDR2 from the germline V gene are MDHEN and SYDVKM.

The chain couples TRBV10-3 to TRBJ1-2; D gene unclear. V was clipped by 6 bases and J by 1 base, with 9 bases between them. The length of the CDR3 is 13 residues. Germline-derived CDR1 and CDR2 are ENHRY and SYGVKD. The CDR3 nucleotides read TGTGCCATCAGCCGGGAGTATAACTATGGCTACACCTTC. Encoded protein: CAISREYNYGYTF.

The rearrangement uses TRBV3-1 (or the pseudogene TRBV3-2) and TRBJ2-6; D not resolved. CDR1 and CDR2 (germline): LGHDT, YNNKEL (reference sequence). This CDR3 is 15 amino acids long. Trimming pared 6 bases from V and 0 bases from J, leaving 9 bases between. DNA of the CDR3: TGTGCCAGCAGTTTCAGTGGCTCTGGGGCCAACGTCCTGACTTTC. This codes for CASSFSGSGANVLTF.

The V gene is TRBV19, the J gene TRBJ1-1; the D gene is possibly TRBD1 (5 bases). Trimming removed 6 bases at V and 1 base at J, with 15 bases between. The CDR3 covers 15 residues. CDR1 and CDR2 (germline): LNHDA, SQIVND (reference sequence). DNA for the CDR3: TGTGCCAGTAGAGGACCCGGGACGGCGAACACTGAAGCTTTCTTT. This sequence encodes CASRGPGTANTEAFF.

The chain recombines TRBV7-2 with TRBJ2-5; D is perhaps TRBD2 (7 bases). The CDR3 is made up of 17 amino acids. V dropped 4 bases and J dropped 8 bases, with 26 bases sitting between them. CDR1 is SGHTA, CDR2 FQGNSA, per germline. The CDR3 DNA is TGTGCCAGCAGCTCGGGAGGAGGGGGGCCAACCAGCAGTACCCAGTACTTC. As protein: CASSSGGGGPTSSTQYF.

The chain recombines TRBV5-8 with TRBJ2-7; 8 bases are shared with TRBD1. The CDR3 totals 13 residues. Germline loops: CDR1 SGHTS, CDR2 YDEGEE. V shed 2 bases and J 4 bases; nucleotides not matched to a gene: 2. This chain's CDR3 is CASSFHRGYEQYF. In DNA form, the CDR3 reads TGTGCCAGCAGCTTCCACAGGGGGTACGAGCAGTACTTC.